A single sample gave rise to the 28 T cell receptor beta chains below, sequenced in a study of tumor-infiltrating lymphocytes in primary liver carcinoma (dated by TCRdb to 2017 to 2019). Sequenced using an Illumina HiSeq 2500. A constant-region primer and ProtoScript II reverse transcriptase were used to reverse-transcribe TCRbeta-specific cDNA from roughly 0.5 ug total RNA. Construction of the TCRbeta libraries relied on three nested rounds of multiplex PCR, following a slightly modified ARM-PCR procedure. The first two PCR rounds used multiplex TRBV1-TRBV30 forward primers with a Cbeta reverse primer, each for about 10 cycles. TCRdb reanalyzed the raw reads on its own, using fastp at Q25 for trimming and MiXCR for clone calling, and kept in-frame beta chains. Every CDR3 protein is listed once, alongside the most common genes and DNA of its rows. The sample records around 330,000 distinct CDR3 sequences, 65% of which are singletons. The ten top clones hold roughly 9% of the sample.

Blood RNA was extracted from unsorted whole blood using TRIzol reagent, and germline DNA was obtained with the DNeasy Blood & Tissue kit. The sequencing input was peripheral blood. The receptors were gathered from a man aged 35 to 55 with primary liver carcinoma and hepatitis B virus infection.

The J gene is TRBJ2-5, the V gene TRBV28; D remains ambiguous. The V end was cut by 1 base, the J end by 2 bases, with 14 bases between. Germline values: CDR1 MDHEN, CDR2 SYDVKM. This CDR3 comprises 16 residues. CDR3 bases: TGTGCCAGCAGTTTATTTAAGGGTAACCCACAAGAGACCCAGTACTTC. This codes for CASSLFKGNPQETQYF.

This chain uses TRBV6-5 with TRBJ2-1, with TRBD2 as a possible D gene (6 bases). The CDR3 runs 16 residues. V was pared by 0 bases and J by 5 bases, with 14 bases between. Germline V gives CDR1 MNHEY, CDR2 SVGAGI. Here the CDR3 reads CASSYSSGTPHNEQFF. For the CDR3, the DNA is TGTGCCAGCAGTTACTCTAGCGGTACTCCCCACAATGAGCAGTTCTTC.

This chain connects TRBV24-1 to TRBJ2-7, with 12 bases that match TRBD1. Trimming removed 9 bases from V and 4 bases from J; junction bases left unmatched: 3. The CDR3 runs to 13 residues. Per germline, CDR1 KGHDR and CDR2 SFDVKD. The DNA of the CDR3 is TGTGCCACCGGGGGACAGGGGGCATACGAGCAGTACTTC. Translation: CATGGQGAYEQYF.

This clonotype was recorded many times. The V gene is TRBV12-3 or TRBV12-4, the J gene TRBJ2-5; D possibly matches TRBD1 or TRBD2 (5 bases each). This CDR3 has 13 residues. The V end was cut by 2 bases, the J end by 5 bases, with 9 bases between. The CDR3 loop reads CASSLWGTETQYF. CDR3 sequence (DNA): TGTGCCAGCAGTTTATGGGGGACGGAGACCCAGTACTTC.

A note on this clonotype: A junction end diverges from the germline sequence, so it may reflect a read error. This rearrangement joins TRBV28 to TRBJ2-1; a weak D match, TRBD1 (5 bases). The CDR3 has 17 amino acids. Germline assignment: CDR1 MDHEN and CDR2 SYDVKM. The CDR3 reads CASSLSMGPSSYNVQFF. The CDR3 DNA follows: TGTGCCAGCAGTTTAAGTATGGGGCCAAGCTCCTACAATGTGCAGTTCTTC.

A note on this clonotype: This is likely a read error, given that the CDR3 carries no conserved phenylalanine or tryptophan at its end. This chain joins TRBV7-9 and TRBJ2-3; no definite D call. In germline, CDR1 is SEHNR, CDR2 FQNEAQ (reference sequence). CDR3 size: 13 residues. The V and J ends lost 0 bases and 6 bases respectively, with 7 bases between them. In nucleotides, the CDR3 is TGTGCCAGCAGCTTAGCCCTCGCCGATACGCAGTATTAT. Its translation is CASSLALADTQYY.

Notes on this clonotype: The junction departs from germline at one end; a sequencing error may be responsible. The chain couples TRBV29-1 to TRBJ1-1; 8 bases are a match to TRBD1. Germline-derived CDR1 and CDR2 are SQVTM and ANQGSEA. This CDR3 comprises 13 residues. CDR3 sequence: CSARTGPNTKAFF. The CDR3 DNA sequence: TGCAGCGCCCGGACAGGGCCGAACACTAAAGCTTTCTTT.

The chain recombines TRBV11-2 with TRBJ1-4; 8 bases fit TRBD1. CDR1 and CDR2 (germline): SGHAT, FQNNGV. This CDR3 region has 14 residues. V shed 5 bases, J shed 7 bases, and the junction held 6 bases outside the gene matches. The CDR3 coding sequence is TGTGCCAGCAGCCCGACAGGGGTTAGTGAAAAACTGTTTTTT. Protein sequence: CASSPTGVSEKLFF.

A remark on this clonotype: A much larger clone is a single base away; this may be a read error. The chain employs TRBV4-1 and TRBJ1-4; possibly TRBD1 for D (5 bases). This CDR3 is built from 15 residues. Looked up from germline, CDR1 is MGHRA and CDR2 is YSYEKL. The CDR3 reads CAGSQVRQKNEKLFF. CDR3 DNA: TGCGCCGGCAGCCAAGTGAGACAGAAGAATGAAAAACTGTTTTTT.

For this clonotype: A junction end diverges from the germline sequence, so it may reflect a read error. The rearrangement joins TRBV4-1 to TRBJ1-2, with a possible D match to TRBD1 (6 bases). The CDR3 loop spans 18 amino acids. Germline CDR1 is MGHRA and CDR2 is YSYEKL. The CDR3 DNA reads TGCGCCAGTAGCCAAGCTACAGGGAGGTCCGGACGGGACTATGGCTACACCTTC. It is translated as CASSQATGRSGRDYGYTF.

This chain links TRBV5-6 with TRBJ2-6, with a tentative D call TRBD1 (5 bases). V shed 1 base and J shed 12 bases, with 17 bases lying between them. Germline V gives CDR1 SGHDT, CDR2 YYEEEE. This CDR3 comprises 15 residues. In DNA, the CDR3 is TGTGCCAGCAGCTTGTGGGGTCCTGGGGCGAGCGTCCTGACTTTC. Its protein is CASSLWGPGASVLTF.

V gene TRBV28 combines with J gene TRBJ2-1; D is unclear. CDR3 length equals 15 residues. V shed 2 bases and J shed 2 bases, with 10 bases lying between them. Per germline, CDR1 MDHEN and CDR2 SYDVKM. CDR3 bases: TGTGCCAGCAGTTTAAGTCCGGCAACCTACAATGAGCAGTTCTTC. This gives the protein CASSLSPATYNEQFF.

This chain joins TRBV12-3 or TRBV12-4 and TRBJ2-3, with 10 bases fitting TRBD2. This CDR3 is built from 15 residues. V dropped 5 bases and J dropped 6; count of bases not matched to a gene: 8. CDR3 region: CASSGSETSGDTQYF. DNA for the CDR3: TGTGCCAGCAGTGGATCCGAGACTAGCGGGGATACGCAGTATTTT.

A remark on this clonotype: No conserved phenylalanine or tryptophan ends this CDR3, so it is likely a read error. V and J are TRBV6-6 and TRBJ1-2; 8 positions match TRBD1. Germline lookup yields CDR1 MNHNY and CDR2 SVGAGI (reference sequence). The CDR3 is made up of 12 amino acids. V trimming: 5 bases; J trimming: 6 bases; junction bases outside the gene matches: 2. CDR3 DNA sequence: TGTGCCAGCAGTCTGACAGGGGATGGCTACACCTCC. It codes for CASSLTGDGYTS.

Remarks on this clonotype: This may come from a read error, since a much larger clone is one base off. In DNA, the CDR3 is TGCAGCGATGGACAGGGGCAGACCTACGAGCAGTACTTC. Amino acids: CSDGQGQTYEQYF. The chain couples TRBV29-1 to TRBJ2-7; 9 bases match TRBD1. With 7 bases clipped from V and 2 bases from J, the junction kept 6 bases outside the gene matches. This CDR3 spans 13 amino acids. The germline CDR1 and CDR2 sequences are SQVTM and ANQGSEA.

The chain is built from TRBV30 and TRBJ1-5; 9 nucleotides agree with TRBD1. CDR3 length: 14 residues. J lost 7 bases, V lost 2 bases, and 6 bases had no gene match. Per germline, CDR1 GTSNPN and CDR2 SVGIG (reference sequence). CDR3 loop: CAWSTGTGHQPQHF. As DNA, the CDR3 is TGTGCCTGGAGTACCGGGACAGGGCACCAGCCCCAGCATTTT.

Worth noting for this clonotype: The junction departs from germline at one end; a sequencing error may be responsible. CDR3 nucleotides: TGTGCCAGAAGTTACCTCCCAGGAGGCTACCTAGACGATGAGCAGTTCTTC. Its translation is CARSYLPGGYLDDEQFF. This sequence joins TRBV6-2 or TRBV6-3 and TRBJ2-1; TRBD2 is a possible D gene (5 bases). This CDR3 is built from 17 residues. Germline CDR1 is MNHEY and CDR2 is SVGEGT.

Concerning this clonotype itself: Germline and junction disagree at one end, which may indicate a read error. The chain joins TRBV5-1 to TRBJ2-7; no firm D call. The CDR3 consists of 13 residues. CDR1 and CDR2 from the germline V gene are SGHRS and YFSETQ. CDR3 amino acids: CAGSAGPADEQYF. The CDR3 DNA is TGCGCCGGCAGTGCCGGACCTGCCGACGAGCAGTACTTC.

Comment on this clonotype: A clone one base away is much larger, so this may be a read error. The chain combines TRBV29-1 with TRBJ1-2; 8 nucleotides line up with TRBD1. The CDR3 runs 12 residues. Germline V gene lookup returns CDR1 SQVTM and CDR2 ANQGSEA. J lost 10 bases, V lost 6 bases, and 10 bases had no gene match. CDR3 nucleotides: TGCAGCGTAAGGACAGGGAGAGATTTCTACACCTTC. Translated: CSVRTGRDFYTF. Full variable domain (outside the CDR3, taken from reference TRBV29-1 and TRBJ1-2): SAVISQKPSRDICQRGTSLTIQCQVDSQVTMMFWYRQQPGQSLTLIATANQGSEATYESGFVIDKFPISRPNLTFSTLTVSNMSPEDSSIYLCSVRTGRDFYTFGSGTRLTVV.

Concerning this clonotype: This may stem from a read error, because a much larger clone lies one nucleotide away. The J gene is TRBJ2-7, the V gene TRBV10-3; 7 bases match TRBD1. Germline assignment: CDR1 ENHRY and CDR2 SYGVKD. This CDR3 region has 15 residues. V dropped 8 bases and J dropped 4; count of bases not matched to a gene: 14. The CDR3 sequence: CAIGGEDRTAYEQYF. In DNA form, the CDR3 reads TGTGCCATCGGGGGAGAGGACAGGACGGCTTACGAGCAGTACTTC.

The chain recombines TRBV25-1 with TRBJ2-7; D unclear. V lost 7 bases, J lost 0 bases, and 10 bases lay in between. CDR1 MGHDK and CDR2 SYGVNS come from the germline V gene. The CDR3 is 13 amino acids. The CDR3 loop is CASTDGPSYEQYF. The CDR3 nucleotides are TGTGCCAGCACTGACGGTCCCTCCTACGAGCAGTACTTC.

This clonotype was observed a few times. The chain carries TRBV5-6 and TRBJ2-3, with TRBD1 matching over 8 bases. Trimming at V came to 0 bases and at J to 3 bases, leaving 6 bases not matched to a gene. Germline V gene data show CDR1 as SGHDT and CDR2 as YYEEEE. The CDR3 consists of 16 residues. The CDR3 loop is CASSLVGDRGTDTQYF. As DNA, the CDR3 is TGTGCCAGCAGCTTGGTCGGTGACAGGGGAACAGATACGCAGTATTTT.

Points on this clonotype: This may stem from a read error, because a much larger clone lies one nucleotide away. This chain uses TRBV29-1 with TRBJ2-1; 12 nucleotides agree with TRBD1. CDR1 SQVTM and CDR2 ANQGSEA come from the germline V gene. The length of the CDR3 is 13 residues. The CDR3 DNA sequence: TGCAGCGGGGACAGGGGGCTCGGCAATGAGCACTTCTTC. This encodes CSGDRGLGNEHFF.

About this clonotype: Because it lacks the conserved phenylalanine or tryptophan at the end, this CDR3 is likely a read error. This chain links TRBV4-2 with TRBJ2-1, with D possibly being TRBD2 (5 bases). From germline, CDR1 is LGHNA and CDR2 YNFKEQ. This CDR3 contains 16 residues. V shed 0 bases and J shed 8 bases, with 17 bases lying between them. This CDR3 reads CASSQEKTPRVDEQFL. CDR3 nucleotide sequence: TGTGCCAGCAGCCAAGAAAAGACCCCGAGGGTGGATGAGCAGTTCTTA.

In the case of this clonotype: One base away lies a much larger clone, so this may be a sequencing read error. The chain combines TRBV6-2 or TRBV6-3 with TRBJ2-1, with 11 bases matching TRBD2. Germline CDR1 is MNHEY and CDR2 is SVGEGT. V lost 10 bases, J lost 7 bases, and 6 bases stayed unmatched. This CDR3 is built from 13 residues. CDR3 sequence reads: CATRLAGMNEQFF. The CDR3, as DNA: TGTGCCACCCGACTAGCGGGAATGAATGAGCAGTTCTTC.

The chain couples TRBV7-8 to TRBJ1-4; D perhaps matches TRBD1 (5 bases). Deletions cut 5 bases from V and 4 bases from J, with 14 bases between. Germline V CDR1 and CDR2: SGHVS, FQNEAQ. The CDR3 extends over 15 amino acids. The CDR3 nucleotides are TGTGCCAGCAGCGTACTGGGGACTCATAATGAAAAACTGTTTTTT. Translated, it gives CASSVLGTHNEKLFF.

This clonotype showed up just a few times. The chain has TRBV6-6 and TRBJ1-1; TRBD1 matches 9 bases. V gave up 6 bases and J gave up 1 base; unmatched junction bases: 15. Germline CDR1 reads MNHNY; CDR2 reads SVGAGI (reference sequence). This CDR3 region has 18 residues. Here the CDR3 reads CASRPSRDRVKENTEAFF. As DNA, the CDR3 is TGTGCCAGCAGGCCGAGTAGGGACAGGGTAAAGGAGAACACTGAAGCTTTCTTT.

Regarding this clonotype: With a much larger clone just one base away, this may be a read error. The CDR3 coding sequence is TGCAGCGTTGTAGTACTAGCGGGGCCCAATGAGCAGTCCTTC. Its translation: CSVVVLAGPNEQSF. This chain uses TRBV29-1 with TRBJ2-1; 10 bases are a match to TRBD2. CDR1 is SQVTM, CDR2 ANQGSEA, per germline. The CDR3 is 14 amino acids.